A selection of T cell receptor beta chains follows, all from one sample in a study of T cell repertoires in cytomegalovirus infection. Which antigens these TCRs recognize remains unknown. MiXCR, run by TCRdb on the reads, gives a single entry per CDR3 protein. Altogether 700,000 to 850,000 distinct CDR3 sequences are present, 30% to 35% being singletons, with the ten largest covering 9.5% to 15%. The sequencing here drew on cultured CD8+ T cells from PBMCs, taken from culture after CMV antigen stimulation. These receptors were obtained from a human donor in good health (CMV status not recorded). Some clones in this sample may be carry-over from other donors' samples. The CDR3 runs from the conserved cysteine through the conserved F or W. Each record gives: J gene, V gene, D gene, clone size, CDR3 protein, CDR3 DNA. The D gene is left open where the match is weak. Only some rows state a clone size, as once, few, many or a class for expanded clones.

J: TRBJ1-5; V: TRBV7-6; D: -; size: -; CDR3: CASSPGPDSNQPQHF; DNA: TGTGCCAGCAGCCCGGGACCGGATAGCAATCAGCCCCAGCATTTT
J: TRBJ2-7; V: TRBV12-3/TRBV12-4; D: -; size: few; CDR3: CASSWGKKYEQYF; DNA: TGTGCCAGCAGTTGGGGCAAAAAATACGAGCAGTACTTC
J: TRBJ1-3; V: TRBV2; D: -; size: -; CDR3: CASRRAEQRGNTIYF; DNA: TGTGCCAGCCGGAGGGCCGAGCAGCGGGGAAACACCATATATTTT
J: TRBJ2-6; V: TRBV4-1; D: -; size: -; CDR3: CASSPGGTASSGANVLTF; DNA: TGCGCCAGCAGCCCAGGGGGGACAGCAAGCTCTGGGGCCAACGTCCTGACTTTC
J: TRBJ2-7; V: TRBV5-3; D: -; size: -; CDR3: CASSYHRGTIYEQYF; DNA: TGTGCCAGCAGCTACCACAGGGGGACTATTTACGAGCAGTACTTC
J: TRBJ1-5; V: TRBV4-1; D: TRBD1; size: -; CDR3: CASSQEGQGEGQPQHF; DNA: TGCGCCAGCAGCCAAGAAGGACAGGGTGAGGGTCAGCCCCAGCATTTT
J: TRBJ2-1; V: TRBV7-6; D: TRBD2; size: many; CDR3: CASSLLAVTYNEQFF; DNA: TGTGCCAGCAGCCTGCTAGCGGTTACCTACAATGAGCAGTTCTTC
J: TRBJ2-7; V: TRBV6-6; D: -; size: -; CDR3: CASSYPYGGEQYF; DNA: TGTGCCAGCAGTTACCCTTATGGGGGCGAGCAGTACTTC
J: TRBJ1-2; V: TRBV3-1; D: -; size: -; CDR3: CASSQVDTGTPYYGYTF; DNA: TGTGCCAGCAGCCAAGTGGACACCGGGACACCCTACTATGGCTACACCTTC
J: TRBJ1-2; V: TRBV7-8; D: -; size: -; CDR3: CASSLAGGLDGYTF; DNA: TGTGCCAGCAGCCTCGCCGGGGGGCTTGATGGCTACACCTTC
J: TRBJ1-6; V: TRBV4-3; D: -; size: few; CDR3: CASSQFGDSPLHF; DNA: TGCGCCAGCAGCCAATTCGGGGATTCACCCCTCCACTTT
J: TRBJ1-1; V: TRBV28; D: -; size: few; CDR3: CASSPGGGFRNTEAFF; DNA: TGTGCCAGCAGTCCCGGGGGAGGGTTTCGGAACACTGAAGCTTTCTTT
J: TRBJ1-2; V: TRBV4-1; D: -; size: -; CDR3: CASSQGMGSGYTF; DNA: TGCGCCAGCAGCCAAGGAATGGGGTCTGGCTACACCTTC
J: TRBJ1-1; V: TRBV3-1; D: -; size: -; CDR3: CASRARGFAEAFF; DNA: TGTGCCAGCAGAGCCAGGGGATTCGCTGAAGCTTTCTTT
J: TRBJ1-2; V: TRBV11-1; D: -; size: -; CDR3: CASSPGTSRDYGYTF; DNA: TGTGCCAGCAGCCCCGGGACATCCAGGGACTATGGCTACACCTTC
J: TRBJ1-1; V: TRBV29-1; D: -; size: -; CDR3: CSVGGGVSEAFF; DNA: TGCAGCGTTGGGGGTGGTGTTTCTGAAGCTTTCTTT
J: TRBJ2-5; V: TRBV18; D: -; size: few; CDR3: CASSPSWTEETQYF; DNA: TGTGCCAGCTCACCCTCTTGGACCGAAGAGACCCAGTACTTC
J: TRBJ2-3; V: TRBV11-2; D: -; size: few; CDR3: CASSILYRVGTDTQYF; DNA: TGTGCCAGCAGCATACTATACAGGGTAGGGACAGATACGCAGTATTTT
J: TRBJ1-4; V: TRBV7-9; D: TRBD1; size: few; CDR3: CASSSTGQGGEKLFF; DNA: TGTGCCAGCAGCTCGACTGGACAGGGCGGTGAAAAACTGTTTTTT
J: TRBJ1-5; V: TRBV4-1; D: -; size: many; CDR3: CASSQATYSNQPQHF; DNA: TGCGCCAGCAGCCAAGCGACGTATAGCAATCAGCCCCAGCATTTT
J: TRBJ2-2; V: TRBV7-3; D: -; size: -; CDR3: CASSSGVVDTGELFF; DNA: TGTGCCAGCAGCTCAGGGGTTGTGGACACCGGGGAGCTGTTTTTT
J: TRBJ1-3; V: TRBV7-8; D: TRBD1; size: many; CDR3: CASSPEGTGISGNTIYF; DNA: TGTGCCAGCAGCCCCGAAGGGACAGGGATCTCTGGAAACACCATATATTTT
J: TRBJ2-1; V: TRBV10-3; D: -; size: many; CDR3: CAISEIGPYNEQFF; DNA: TGTGCCATCAGTGAAATCGGTCCTTACAATGAGCAGTTCTTC
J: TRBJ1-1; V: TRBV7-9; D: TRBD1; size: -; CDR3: CASSSGDRVTEAFF; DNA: TGTGCCAGCAGCTCAGGGGACAGGGTCACTGAAGCTTTCTTT
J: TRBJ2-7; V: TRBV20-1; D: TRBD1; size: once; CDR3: CSATGTGGYVQYF; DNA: TGCAGTGCTACCGGGACAGGAGGCTACGTGCAGTACTTC
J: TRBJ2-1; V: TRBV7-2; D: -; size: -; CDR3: CAGSPRGSSYNEQFF; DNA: TGTGCCGGCAGCCCCCGTGGCAGTTCCTACAATGAGCAGTTCTTC
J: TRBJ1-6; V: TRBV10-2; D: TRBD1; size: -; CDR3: CASHGQGTNNSPLHF; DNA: TGCGCCAGCCACGGACAGGGGACGAATAATTCACCCCTCCACTTT
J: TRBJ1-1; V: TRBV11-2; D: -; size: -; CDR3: CASSPWKGTDSNTEAFF; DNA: TGTGCCAGCAGCCCTTGGAAAGGGACGGATTCGAACACTGAAGCTTTCTTT
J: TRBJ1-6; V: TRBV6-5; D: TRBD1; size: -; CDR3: CASSAGQGSRQRNSPLHF; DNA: TGTGCCAGCAGTGCCGGACAGGGATCAAGACAACGCAATTCACCCCTCCACTTT
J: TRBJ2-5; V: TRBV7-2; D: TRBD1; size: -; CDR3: CASSQQGAGRTQYF; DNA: TGTGCCAGCAGCCAACAGGGGGCCGGGCGGACCCAGTACTTC
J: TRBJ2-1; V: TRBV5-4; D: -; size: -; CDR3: CASSLVVTQHGGEQFF; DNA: TGTGCCAGCAGCTTGGTCGTGACACAGCATGGGGGTGAGCAGTTCTTC